Listed below are T cell receptor beta chains from one sample, sequenced in a study of post-analysis software for immune sequencing data. TCRdb ran MiXCR on the PCR reads and lists one entry per CDR3 protein. The sample yields 500,000 to 600,000 distinct CDR3 sequences, 44% seen once. What was sequenced was blood. The source of these receptors is a girl aged 10 to 17 with multiple sclerosis. The CDR3 runs from the conserved cysteine through the conserved F or W. Each record gives: D gene, J gene, clone size, CDR3 length, V gene, CDR3 protein, CDR3 DNA. The D gene is left open where the match is weak. Size is omitted from some rows. Given values are once, few, many or a class for expanded clones.

d_gene: TRBD1; j_gene: TRBJ2-7; abundance: .; len: 15; v_gene: TRBV6-2/TRBV6-3; CDR3aa: CASSWAGTGYNEQYF; CDR3nt: TGTGCCAGCAGTTGGGCCGGGACAGGGTACAACGAGCAGTACTTC
d_gene: .; j_gene: TRBJ1-2; abundance: .; len: 16; v_gene: TRBV4-1; CDR3aa: CASSLGSARRSYGYTF; CDR3nt: TGCGCCAGCAGCCTAGGGTCGGCCCGGAGGTCCTATGGCTACACCTTC
d_gene: .; j_gene: TRBJ2-7; abundance: .; len: 15; v_gene: TRBV5-6; CDR3aa: CASSLTGHGRDEQYF; CDR3nt: TGTGCCAGCAGCTTGACAGGACACGGGCGCGACGAGCAGTACTTC
d_gene: .; j_gene: TRBJ2-5; abundance: few; len: 14; v_gene: TRBV7-9; CDR3aa: CASSLVATPDAQYF; CDR3nt: TGTGCCAGCAGCTTAGTAGCCACTCCTGACGCGCAGTACTTC
d_gene: TRBD1; j_gene: TRBJ1-1; abundance: few; len: 13; v_gene: TRBV29-1; CDR3aa: CSVVGQGDTEAFF; CDR3nt: TGCAGCGTTGTAGGACAGGGTGATACTGAAGCTTTCTTT
d_gene: TRBD2; j_gene: TRBJ2-5; abundance: .; len: 15; v_gene: TRBV12-3/TRBV12-4; CDR3aa: CASSLEGGAGETQYF; CDR3nt: TGTGCCAGCAGTCTCGAGGGAGGGGCGGGAGAGACCCAGTACTTC
d_gene: .; j_gene: TRBJ2-6; abundance: .; len: 17; v_gene: TRBV10-3; CDR3aa: CAISRLVRESGANVLTF; CDR3nt: TGTGCCATCAGTCGGTTGGTCAGGGAATCTGGGGCCAACGTCCTGACTTTC
d_gene: TRBD1; j_gene: TRBJ1-6; abundance: .; len: 14; v_gene: TRBV12-3/TRBV12-4; CDR3aa: CASSRGQGNSPPHF; CDR3nt: TGTGCCAGCAGTCGAGGACAGGGTAATTCACCCCCCCACTTT
d_gene: .; j_gene: TRBJ2-3; abundance: .; len: 11; v_gene: TRBV20-1; CDR3aa: CSGAGTDTQYF; CDR3nt: TGCAGTGGGGCAGGGACAGATACGCAGTATTTT
d_gene: .; j_gene: TRBJ1-2; abundance: .; len: 14; v_gene: TRBV7-2; CDR3aa: CACSLEVAAYGYTF; CDR3nt: TGTGCCTGCAGCTTAGAGGTGGCAGCTTATGGCTACACCTTC
d_gene: .; j_gene: TRBJ2-5; abundance: few; len: 17; v_gene: TRBV5-1; CDR3aa: CASSLGIGEGLAETQYF; CDR3nt: TGCGCCAGCAGCTTAGGGATAGGGGAAGGTTTGGCGGAGACCCAGTACTTC
d_gene: TRBD2; j_gene: TRBJ2-4; abundance: .; len: 17; v_gene: TRBV7-2; CDR3aa: CASSPEGAGALKNIQYF; CDR3nt: TGTGCCAGCAGCCCAGAGGGAGCGGGAGCCCTCAAAAACATTCAGTACTTC
d_gene: TRBD1; j_gene: TRBJ1-2; abundance: .; len: 13; v_gene: TRBV5-1; CDR3aa: CASSSRGTDRYTF; CDR3nt: TGCGCCAGCAGCTCACGGGGGACAGATCGCTACACCTTC
d_gene: .; j_gene: TRBJ2-1; abundance: .; len: 15; v_gene: TRBV5-1; CDR3aa: CASSLDRVAYNEQFF; CDR3nt: TGCGCCAGCAGCTTAGACAGAGTGGCCTACAATGAGCAGTTCTTC